This T cell receptor (beta chain) stems from a study of T cells in Graves' hyperthyroidism and ophthalmopathy (dated by TCRdb to between 2018 and 2021). About the study as a whole: Peripheral blood samples were taken at initial diagnosis, before any treatment was given. Thyroid tissue and blood T-cell repertoires from six Graves' hyperthyroidism patients were also compared in the study. To identify TCR V-J signatures that set the groups apart, the researchers used a discovery cohort of 100 patients, made up of around 40 with Graves' ophthalmopathy and some 55 with stable Graves' hyperthyroidism. The paper describes TCR Vbeta CDR3 sequencing of about 140 peripheral blood samples, made up of roughly 40 ophthalmopathy patients, more than 70 hyperthyroidism patients and 17 progressor patients. Whether ophthalmopathy could be predicted prospectively was tested in an independent validation cohort made up of roughly 20 hyperthyroidism patients plus 17 patients who later progressed to ophthalmopathy. After sampling, hyperthyroidism patients received methimazole starting at 30 mg daily, and ophthalmopathy patients received high-dose intravenous methylprednisolone. For training and testing, the roughly 93 patients in the discovery cohort were randomly divided in a 7:3 ratio.

The cysteine opens and the phenylalanine closes a CDR3 of 15 amino acids. Left in the record is the CDR3 DNA by itself, 45 bases read in frame from the first base. Trimming removed 7 bases from V and 4 bases from J; the gene matches leave 10 bases unexplained. The germline V gene (reference sequence) provides CDR1 LNHDA and CDR2 SQIVND. This clonotype has at least ten counts. Its antigen remains unidentified. No base quality values were provided; no much bigger clone lies one nucleotide off. Study-level results and caveats: Most expanded thyroid clonotypes (frequency above 0.001) were also detected in blood, suggesting blood repertoires may reflect thyroid immune responses. Sample size was not statistically predetermined, and blinding of investigators to group allocation was not performed. In validation, progression to ophthalmopathy was predicted by the model with approximately 67% sensitivity and 72% to 85% specificity, a median of around 5.9 months before onset. A 13 V-J signature model separated ophthalmopathy from stable hyperthyroidism, with approximately 86% sensitivity and roughly 81% specificity in cross-validation and 80%/75% in testing.

TCR beta CDR3 regions were amplified from RNA transcripts. The first round of RT-PCR for the TCR CDR3 was performed with the HTBI primer set and the Qiagen OneStep RT-PCR kit. A second multiplex PCR round built the libraries, followed by size selection and purification. Libraries were sequenced paired-end with 100 bp reads on an Illumina HiSeq2000. Per the original workflow: SOAPnuke was used to process the raw data, throwing out any read that contained adapters or uncalled bases, had a mean Phred below 15, or lacked an exact constant-primer or identifier match. COPE v1.2.5 was used to merge high-quality paired reads, and clonotypes were defined as unique nucleotide sequences. MiTCR v1.1 was used to align the clonotypes against IMGT TRBV, TRBD and TRBJ reference segments. The analysis was restricted to V-J combinations with a frequency above 0.0001, which together covered about 99% of the repertoires. A TCS score was defined as the ratio of F50 (clonal expansion) to E x V (chaos), with BLOSUM62-based TCRdist applied between CDR3 peptides within each V-J. Welch's t-statistics and random forest reduced 500 to 550 V-J features to 13, which were used in a naive Bayes classifier (R e1071). The public sequencing data were trimmed at Q25 with fastp and processed into clonotypes with MiXCR by TCRdb, which kept only in-frame beta chains. Records with the same CDR3 protein are collapsed into one entry carrying the most frequent genes and DNA. The V and J calls come from TCRdb's annotation, not from the publication. The sample contains a few hundred thousand distinct CDR3 sequences, around 15% of them found a single time. The top ten clones comprise over 15% of the sample.

Stable Graves' hyperthyroidism was defined as no progression to ophthalmopathy during 18 months of follow-up. The hyperthyroidism patients were between 18 and 65 years old and newly diagnosed, with a disease duration of less than 2 months. The study excluded patients with uncontrolled infections, other autoimmune diseases, pregnancy or lactation. Clinical symptoms, serum thyroxine and TRAb, thyroid ultrasound, and orbital computed tomography formed the basis for the diagnoses. PBMCs were isolated from more than 9 ml of fresh peripheral blood by Ficoll-Paque density gradient centrifugation. Total RNA was extracted using Trizol reagent, and RNA quality was assessed on an Agilent 2100 Bioanalyzer.

The TCR sequence derives from a woman aged 18-29 years with Graves' hyperthyroidism. The rearrangement combines TRBV19 with TRBJ1-5, and TRBD1 aligns with 7 junction nucleotides. What was sequenced was blood. The sequenced DNA: TGTGCCAGTATGAGGGGGCAGGTACGGAATCAGCCCCAGCATTTT. This translates into CASMRGQVRNQPQHF.